This is a list of T cell receptor beta chains from one sample in a study of blood T cells in healthy people across ages. TCRdb re-derived calls from the 5' RACE reads in MiXCR, one entry per CDR3 protein. The sample holds around 1.7 million distinct CDR3 sequences, over 25% seen once. The source material was blood. These TCRs come from a woman aged 25-40 years in good health. Each CDR3 is given without its conserved first and last residue.

j_call v_call cdr3_aa
TRBJ2-5 TRBV6-6 ASSLAGGGEAQY
TRBJ2-1 TRBV29-1 SVEGLAGFCNEQF
TRBJ1-4 TRBV5-1 ASSRRQGSNEKLF
TRBJ2-3 TRBV7-6 ASSLMGSFSDTQY
TRBJ2-7 TRBV4-3 ASSQDFVGDYEQY
TRBJ2-7 TRBV9 ASSVGGGSPYEQY
TRBJ2-7 TRBV28 ASSAQGASEQY
TRBJ2-7 TRBV7-2 ASSLERASYEQY
TRBJ2-1 TRBV25-1 ANSEFAGQGNNEQF
TRBJ2-1 TRBV20-1 SARDLAGVWDEQF
TRBJ2-1 TRBV15 ATSYGSYNEQF
TRBJ2-7 TRBV9 ASSVDQGYEQY
TRBJ2-3 TRBV7-2 ASSPIPGGSGSTDTQY
TRBJ2-7 TRBV7-2 ASSPGAYSYEQY
TRBJ2-7 TRBV7-9 ASSQRAVYEQY
TRBJ1-6 TRBV30 AWSVPDSGSYNSPLH
TRBJ2-3 TRBV28 ASSFTRGAGTGADTQY
TRBJ2-1 TRBV30 AWGLAGGREQF
TRBJ2-4 TRBV20-1 SARDSGAGNIQY
TRBJ2-3 TRBV5-1 ASGPAVSTDTQY
TRBJ1-1 TRBV5-1 ASSFTASMNTEAF
TRBJ1-1 TRBV5-1 ASSFTQTANTEAF
TRBJ2-1 TRBV20-1 SAREPSRSYNKQF
TRBJ2-7 TRBV12-3/TRBV12-4 ASSLEDSFSYEQY
TRBJ1-4 TRBV6-5 ASSYGVPGRREKLF
TRBJ2-2 TRBV12-3/TRBV12-4 ASSFNAGELF
TRBJ2-1 TRBV7-2 ASSPGLSNEQF
TRBJ1-3 TRBV9 ASSERITSGNTIY
TRBJ1-6 TRBV6-5 ASSYRRSYNSPLH
TRBJ2-1 TRBV23-1 ASRQSDGDNEQF
TRBJ2-3 TRBV9 ASSVGTGSFSTDTQY
TRBJ2-4 TRBV11-2 ASSPTGTQKNIQY
TRBJ1-2 TRBV10-3 AISESGEDVYGYT
TRBJ1-2 TRBV18 ASRPTGKGVPGYT
TRBJ2-5 TRBV2 ASTRRLTETQY
TRBJ2-1 TRBV19 ASSRRQPNEQF
TRBJ2-1 TRBV29-1 SVEGLAGGSSYNEQF
TRBJ2-6 TRBV7-9 ASSLAGMGANVLT
TRBJ2-3 TRBV5-1 ASSNWIRVADTQY
- TRBV7-2 ASSSSGPPTYEQY
TRBJ2-3 TRBV20-1 SATGRGGTDTQY
TRBJ2-7 TRBV9 ASSVGRGTYEQY
TRBJ2-5 TRBV2 ASSETGVKETQY
TRBJ2-7 TRBV12-3/TRBV12-4 ASSSGTNDYEQY
TRBJ1-1 TRBV5-6 ASSWAGVNTEAF
TRBJ2-5 TRBV20-1 SAVPAGVGETQY
TRBJ2-2 TRBV5-4 ASSPKLATNTGELF
TRBJ1-2 TRBV5-4 ASSLEQGVYGYT
TRBJ1-2 TRBV19 ASSFINYGYT
TRBJ1-1 TRBV7-9 ASTLRSGVSKNTEAF
TRBJ1-2 TRBV20-1 SASYRAVNYGYT
TRBJ2-3 TRBV20-1 SARDRLIAATSTDTQY
TRBJ2-1 TRBV7-9 ASSPTGGSGNEQF
TRBJ2-7 TRBV20-1 SARDLYEQY